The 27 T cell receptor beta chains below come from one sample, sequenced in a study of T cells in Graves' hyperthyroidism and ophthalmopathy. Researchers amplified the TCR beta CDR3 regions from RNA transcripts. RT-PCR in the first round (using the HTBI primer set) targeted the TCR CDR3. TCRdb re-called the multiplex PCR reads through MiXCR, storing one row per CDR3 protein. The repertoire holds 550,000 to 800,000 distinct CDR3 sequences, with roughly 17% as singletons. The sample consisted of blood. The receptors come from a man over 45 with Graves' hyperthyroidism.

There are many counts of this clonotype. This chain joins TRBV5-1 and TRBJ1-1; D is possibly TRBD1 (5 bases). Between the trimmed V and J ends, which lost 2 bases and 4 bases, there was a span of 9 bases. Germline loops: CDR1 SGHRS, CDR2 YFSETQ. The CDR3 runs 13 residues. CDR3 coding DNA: TGCGCCAGCAGCTTAGGGGACCGCACTGAAGCTTTCTTT. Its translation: CASSLGDRTEAFF.

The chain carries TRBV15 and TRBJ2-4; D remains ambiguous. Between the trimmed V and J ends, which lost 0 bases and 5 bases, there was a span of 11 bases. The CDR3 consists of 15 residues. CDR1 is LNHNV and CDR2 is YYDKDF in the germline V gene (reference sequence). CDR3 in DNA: TGTGCCACCAGCAGAGATAGGAGCGACCAAAACATTCAGTACTTC. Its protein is CATSRDRSDQNIQYF. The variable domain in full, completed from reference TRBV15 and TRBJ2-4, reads DAMVIQNPRYQVTQFGKPVTLSCSQTLNHNVMYWYQQKSSQAPKLLFHYYDKDFNNEADTPDNFQSRRPNTSFCFLDIRSPGLGDTAMYLCATSRDRSDQNIQYFGAGTRLSVL.

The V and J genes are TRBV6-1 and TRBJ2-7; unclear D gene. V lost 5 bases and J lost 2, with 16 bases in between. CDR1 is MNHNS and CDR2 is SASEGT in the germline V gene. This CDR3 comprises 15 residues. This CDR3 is CASSPARPDTYEQYF. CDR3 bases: TGTGCCAGCAGTCCCGCGCGACCAGACACCTACGAGCAGTACTTC.

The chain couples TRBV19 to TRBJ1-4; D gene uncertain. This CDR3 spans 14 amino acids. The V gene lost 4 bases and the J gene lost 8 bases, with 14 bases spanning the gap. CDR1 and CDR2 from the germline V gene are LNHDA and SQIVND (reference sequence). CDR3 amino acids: CASSTTWEMEKLFF. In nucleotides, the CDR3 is TGTGCCAGTAGTACTACGTGGGAGATGGAAAAACTGTTTTTT.

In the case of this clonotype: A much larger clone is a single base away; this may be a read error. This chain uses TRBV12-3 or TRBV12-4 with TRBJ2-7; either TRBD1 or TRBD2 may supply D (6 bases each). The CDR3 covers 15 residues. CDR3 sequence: CAGSWGPGASYEQYF. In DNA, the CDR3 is TGTGCCGGCAGTTGGGGGCCGGGGGCGAGCTACGAGCAGTACTTC.

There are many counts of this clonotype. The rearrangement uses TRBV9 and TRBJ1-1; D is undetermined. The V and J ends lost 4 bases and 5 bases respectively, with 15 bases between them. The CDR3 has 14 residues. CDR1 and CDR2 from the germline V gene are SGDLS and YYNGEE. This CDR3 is CASSRQGRETEAFF. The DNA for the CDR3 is TGTGCCAGCAGCAGACAAGGGAGGGAAACTGAAGCTTTCTTT.

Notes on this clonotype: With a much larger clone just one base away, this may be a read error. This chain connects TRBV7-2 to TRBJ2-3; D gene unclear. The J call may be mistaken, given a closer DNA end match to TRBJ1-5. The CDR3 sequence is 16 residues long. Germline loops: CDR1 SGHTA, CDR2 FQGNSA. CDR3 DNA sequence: TGTGCCAGCAGCTTAGAGGCTAGCGGACTCACAGATACGCAGCATTTT. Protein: CASSLEASGLTDTQHF.

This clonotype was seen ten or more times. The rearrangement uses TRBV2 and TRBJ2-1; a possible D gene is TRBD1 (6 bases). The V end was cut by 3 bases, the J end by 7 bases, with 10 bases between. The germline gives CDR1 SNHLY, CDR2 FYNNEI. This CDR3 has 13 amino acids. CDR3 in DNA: TGTGCCAGCAGTGATCCAGGGGATAATGAGCAGTTCTTC. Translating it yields CASSDPGDNEQFF.

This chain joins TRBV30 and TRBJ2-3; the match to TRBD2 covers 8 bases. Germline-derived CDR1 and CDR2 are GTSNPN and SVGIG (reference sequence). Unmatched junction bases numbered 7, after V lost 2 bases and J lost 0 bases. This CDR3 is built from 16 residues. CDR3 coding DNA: TGTGCCTGGAGTCGAAGTCCTAGCGGGAGCACAGATACGCAGTATTTT. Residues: CAWSRSPSGSTDTQYF.

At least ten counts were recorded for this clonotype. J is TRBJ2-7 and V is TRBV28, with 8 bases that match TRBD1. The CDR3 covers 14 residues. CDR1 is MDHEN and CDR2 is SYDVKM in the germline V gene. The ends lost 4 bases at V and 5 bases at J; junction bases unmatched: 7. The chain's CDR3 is CASSSGQGFHEQYF. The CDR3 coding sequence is TGTGCCAGCAGTTCCGGACAGGGATTCCACGAGCAGTACTTC.

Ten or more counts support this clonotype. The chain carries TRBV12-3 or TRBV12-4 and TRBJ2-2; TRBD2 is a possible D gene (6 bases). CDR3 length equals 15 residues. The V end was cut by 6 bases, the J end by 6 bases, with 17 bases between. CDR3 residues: CASSRDFRLAGELFF. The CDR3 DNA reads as TGTGCCAGCAGCCGCGATTTTAGACTAGCCGGGGAGCTGTTTTTT.

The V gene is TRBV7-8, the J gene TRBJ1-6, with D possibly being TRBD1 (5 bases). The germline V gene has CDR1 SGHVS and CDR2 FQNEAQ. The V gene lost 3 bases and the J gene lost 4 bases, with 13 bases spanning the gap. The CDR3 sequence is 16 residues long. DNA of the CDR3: TGTGCCAGCAGCTTTGCCAGGGCATCATATAATTCACCCCTCCACTTT. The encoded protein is CASSFARASYNSPLHF.

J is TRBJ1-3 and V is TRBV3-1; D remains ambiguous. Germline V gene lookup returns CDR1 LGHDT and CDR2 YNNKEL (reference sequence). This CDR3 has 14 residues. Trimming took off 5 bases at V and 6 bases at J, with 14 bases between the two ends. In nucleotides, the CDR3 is TGTGCCAGCAGCACCTCCTCCGCGAAAAACACCATATATTTT. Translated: CASSTSSAKNTIYF.

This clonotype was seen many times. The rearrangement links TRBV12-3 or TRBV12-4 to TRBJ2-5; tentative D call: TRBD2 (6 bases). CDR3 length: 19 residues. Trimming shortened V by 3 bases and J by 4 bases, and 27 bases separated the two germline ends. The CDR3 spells CASSFPLSSAQTRGETQYF. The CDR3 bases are TGTGCCAGCAGTTTTCCCCTCTCTAGCGCGCAAACCCGGGGAGAGACCCAGTACTTC.

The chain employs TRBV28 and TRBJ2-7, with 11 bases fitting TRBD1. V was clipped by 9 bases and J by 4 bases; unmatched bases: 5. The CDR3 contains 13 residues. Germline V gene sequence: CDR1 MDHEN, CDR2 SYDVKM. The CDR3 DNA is TGTGCCAGTAGGACAGGGGGCATGTACGAGCAGTACTTC. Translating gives CASRTGGMYEQYF.

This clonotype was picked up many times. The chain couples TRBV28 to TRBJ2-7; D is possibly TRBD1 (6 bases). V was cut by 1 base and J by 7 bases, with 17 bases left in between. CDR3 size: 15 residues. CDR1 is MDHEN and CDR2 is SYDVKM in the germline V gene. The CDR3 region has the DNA TGTGCCAGCAGTTTATTGTACAGGGCCTTGGGGGAGCAGTACTTC. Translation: CASSLLYRALGEQYF.

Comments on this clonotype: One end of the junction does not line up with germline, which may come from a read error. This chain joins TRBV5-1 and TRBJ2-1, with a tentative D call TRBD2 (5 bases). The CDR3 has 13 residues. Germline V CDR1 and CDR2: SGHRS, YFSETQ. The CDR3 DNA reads TGCGGCAGCAGCTTGGGGAGCTACAATGAGCAGTTCTTC. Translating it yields CGSSLGSYNEQFF.

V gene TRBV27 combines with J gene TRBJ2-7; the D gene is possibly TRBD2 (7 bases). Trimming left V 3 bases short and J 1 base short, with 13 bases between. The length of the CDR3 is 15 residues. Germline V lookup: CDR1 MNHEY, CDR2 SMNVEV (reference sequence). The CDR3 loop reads CASSFSGGQSYEQYF. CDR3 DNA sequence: TGTGCCAGCAGTTTTTCGGGAGGACAGTCCTACGAGCAGTACTTC.

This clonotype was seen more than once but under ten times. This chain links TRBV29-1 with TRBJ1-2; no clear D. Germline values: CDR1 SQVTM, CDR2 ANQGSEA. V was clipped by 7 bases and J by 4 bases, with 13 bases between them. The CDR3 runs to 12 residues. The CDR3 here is CSGTDGFYGYTF. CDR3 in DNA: TGCAGCGGGACGGACGGGTTCTATGGCTACACCTTC.

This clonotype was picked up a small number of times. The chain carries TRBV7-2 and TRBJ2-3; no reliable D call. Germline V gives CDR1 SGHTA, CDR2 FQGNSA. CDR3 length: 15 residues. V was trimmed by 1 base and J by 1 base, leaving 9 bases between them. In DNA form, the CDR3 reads TGTGCCAGCAGCTTAGGTGGAGACCGCACAGATACGCAGTATTTT. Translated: CASSLGGDRTDTQYF.

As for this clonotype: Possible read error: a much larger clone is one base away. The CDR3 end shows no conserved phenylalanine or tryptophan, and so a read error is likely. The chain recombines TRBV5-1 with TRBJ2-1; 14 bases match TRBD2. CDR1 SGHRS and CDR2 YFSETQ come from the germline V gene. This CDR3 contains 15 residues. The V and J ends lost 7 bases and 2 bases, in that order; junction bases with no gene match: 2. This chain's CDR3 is CASAGLAGAYNEQFY. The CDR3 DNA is TGCGCCAGCGCGGGACTAGCGGGAGCCTACAATGAGCAGTTCTAC.

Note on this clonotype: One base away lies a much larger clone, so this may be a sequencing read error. As DNA, the CDR3 is TGCAGCGTTGAAGCTAGGGACAAGGGACGGGATACGCAGTATTTT. It translates to CSVEARDKGRDTQYF. The V and J genes are TRBV29-1 and TRBJ2-3, with a weak D call TRBD1 (6 bases). V was cut by 1 base and J by 6 bases, with 17 bases left in between. The CDR3 is 15 amino acids. Germline V gene data show CDR1 as SQVTM and CDR2 as ANQGSEA.

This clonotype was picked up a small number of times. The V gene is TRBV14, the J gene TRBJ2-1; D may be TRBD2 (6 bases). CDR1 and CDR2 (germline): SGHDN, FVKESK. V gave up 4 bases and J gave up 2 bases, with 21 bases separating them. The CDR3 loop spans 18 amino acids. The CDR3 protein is CASSPPIEKRATYNEQFF. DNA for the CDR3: TGTGCCAGCAGCCCACCTATTGAGAAGCGGGCAACCTACAATGAGCAGTTCTTC. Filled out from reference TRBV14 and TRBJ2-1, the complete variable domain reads EAGVTQFPSHSVIEKGQTVTLRCDPISGHDNLYWYRRVMGKEIKFLLHFVKESKQDESGMPNNRFLAERTGGTYSTLKVQPAELEDSGVYFCASSPPIEKRATYNEQFFGPGTRLTVL.

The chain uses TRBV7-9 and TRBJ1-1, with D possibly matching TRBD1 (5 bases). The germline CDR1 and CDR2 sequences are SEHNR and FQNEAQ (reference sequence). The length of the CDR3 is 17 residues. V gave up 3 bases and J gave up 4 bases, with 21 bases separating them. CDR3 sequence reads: CASSFKGPFSGTTEAFF. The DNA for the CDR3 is TGTGCCAGCAGCTTCAAGGGCCCCTTTTCAGGGACCACTGAAGCTTTCTTT.

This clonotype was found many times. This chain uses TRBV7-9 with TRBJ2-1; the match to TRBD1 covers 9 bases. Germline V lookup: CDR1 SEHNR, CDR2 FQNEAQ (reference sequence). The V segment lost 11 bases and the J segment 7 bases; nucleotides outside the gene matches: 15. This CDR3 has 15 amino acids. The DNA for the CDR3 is TGTGCCGGACAAGCTTTCGGGACAGGGATGAATGAGCAGTTCTTC. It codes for CAGQAFGTGMNEQFF.

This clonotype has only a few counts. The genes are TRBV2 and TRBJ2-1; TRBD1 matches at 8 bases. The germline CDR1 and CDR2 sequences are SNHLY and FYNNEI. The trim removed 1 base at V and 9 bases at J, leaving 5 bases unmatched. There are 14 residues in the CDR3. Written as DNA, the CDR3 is TGTGCCAGCAGTGAAGGACAGGGGTCTTTTGAGCAGTTCTTC. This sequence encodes CASSEGQGSFEQFF.

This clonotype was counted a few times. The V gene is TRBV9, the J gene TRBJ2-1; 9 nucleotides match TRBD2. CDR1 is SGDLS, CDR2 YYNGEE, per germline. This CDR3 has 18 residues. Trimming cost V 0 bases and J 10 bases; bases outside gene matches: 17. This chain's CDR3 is CASSVGGPSGVRGPEQFF. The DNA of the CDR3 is TGTGCCAGCAGCGTAGGAGGGCCTAGCGGGGTGAGAGGACCGGAGCAGTTCTTC. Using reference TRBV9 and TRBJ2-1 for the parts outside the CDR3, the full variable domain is DSGVTQTPKHLITATGQRVTLRCSPRSGDLSVYWYQQSLDQGLQFLIQYYNGEERAKGNILERFSAQQFPDLHSELNLSSLELGDSALYFCASSVGGPSGVRGPEQFFGPGTRLTVL.